This T cell receptor (beta chain) was sequenced in a study of T cell repertoires and HLA-DP antigens. Study-level information: Versus self, one alloantigen differed at one groove amino acid, the other at some eleven.

The length of the CDR3 is 15 residues. Germline V gives CDR1 SGHRS, CDR2 YFSETQ. Trimming removed 1 base from V and 5 bases from J; junction bases left unmatched: 9. Here immunoSEQ multiplex PCR was the method, and the copy in TCRdb shows in-frame clones only, minus some. The table includes about 89,000 clones, roughly 86% detected once. This clone was seen only a few times. The antigen is not known. Sequenced input: CD4+ T cells from PBMCs. The chain couples TRBV5-1 to TRBJ2-7; TRBD1 agrees at 7 bases. The sequence was collected from a man in his forties or fifties in good health and CMV-seronegative. The CDR3 region is CASSLRGQYGNEQYF. The CDR3 nucleotides are TGCGCCAGCAGCTTGAGGGGACAGTACGGGAACGAGCAGTACTTC.